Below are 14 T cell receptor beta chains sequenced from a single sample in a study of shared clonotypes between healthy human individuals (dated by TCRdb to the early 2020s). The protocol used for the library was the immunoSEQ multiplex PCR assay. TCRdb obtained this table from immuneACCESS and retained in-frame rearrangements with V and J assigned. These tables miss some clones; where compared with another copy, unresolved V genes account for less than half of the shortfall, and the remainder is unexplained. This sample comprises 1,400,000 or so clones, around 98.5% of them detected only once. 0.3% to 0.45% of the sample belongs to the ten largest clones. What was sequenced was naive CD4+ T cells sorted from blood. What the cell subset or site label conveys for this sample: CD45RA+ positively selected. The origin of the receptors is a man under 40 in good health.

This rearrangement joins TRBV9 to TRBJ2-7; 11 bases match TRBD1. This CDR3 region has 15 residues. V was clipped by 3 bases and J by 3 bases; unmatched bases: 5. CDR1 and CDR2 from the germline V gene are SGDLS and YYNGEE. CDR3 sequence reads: CASSETGTGGYEQYF. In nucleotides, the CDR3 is TGTGCCAGCAGCGAGACCGGGACAGGGGGCTACGAGCAGTACTTC.

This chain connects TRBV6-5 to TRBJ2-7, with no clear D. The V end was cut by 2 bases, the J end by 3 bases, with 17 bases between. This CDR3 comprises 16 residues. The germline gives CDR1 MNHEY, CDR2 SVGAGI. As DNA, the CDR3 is TGTGCCAGCAGTTACCACACGGGTTGGGCCGTCTACGAGCAGTACTTC. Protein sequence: CASSYHTGWAVYEQYF.

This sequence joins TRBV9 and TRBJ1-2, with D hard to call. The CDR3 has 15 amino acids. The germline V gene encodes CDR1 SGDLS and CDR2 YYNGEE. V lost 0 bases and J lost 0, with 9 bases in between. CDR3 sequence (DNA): TGTGCCAGCAGCGTAGCAGCAATATCTAACTATGGCTACACCTTC. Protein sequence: CASSVAAISNYGYTF.

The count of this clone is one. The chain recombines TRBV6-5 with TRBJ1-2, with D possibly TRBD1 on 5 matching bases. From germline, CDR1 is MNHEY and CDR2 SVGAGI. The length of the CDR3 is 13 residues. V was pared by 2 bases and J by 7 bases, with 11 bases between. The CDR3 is CASSYRGVGGYTF. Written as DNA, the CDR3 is TGTGCCAGCAGTTACCGAGGGGTGGGTGGCTACACCTTC.

The CDR3: CASSFGSREYTEAFF. The CDR3 DNA reads as TGCGCCAGCAGCTTTGGGTCCAGGGAGTACACTGAAGCTTTCTTT. This chain connects TRBV5-1 to TRBJ1-1; D is perhaps TRBD1 (5 bases). The CDR3 length is 15 residues. Germline assignment: CDR1 SGHRS and CDR2 YFSETQ. The V gene lost 2 bases and the J gene lost 3 bases, with 14 bases spanning the gap.

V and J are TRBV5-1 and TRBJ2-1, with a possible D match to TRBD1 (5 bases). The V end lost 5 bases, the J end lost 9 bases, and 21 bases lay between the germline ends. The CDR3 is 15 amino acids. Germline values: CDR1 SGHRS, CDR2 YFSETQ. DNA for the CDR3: TGCGCCAGCAGGATTGGGGCAGGGTCTTTGGGTGAGCAGTTCTTC. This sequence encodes CASRIGAGSLGEQFF.

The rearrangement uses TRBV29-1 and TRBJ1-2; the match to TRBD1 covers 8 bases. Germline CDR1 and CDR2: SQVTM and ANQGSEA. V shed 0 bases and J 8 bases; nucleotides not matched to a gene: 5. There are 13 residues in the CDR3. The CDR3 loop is CSVEERQGSGYTF. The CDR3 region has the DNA TGCAGCGTTGAAGAGAGACAGGGGTCGGGCTACACCTTC.

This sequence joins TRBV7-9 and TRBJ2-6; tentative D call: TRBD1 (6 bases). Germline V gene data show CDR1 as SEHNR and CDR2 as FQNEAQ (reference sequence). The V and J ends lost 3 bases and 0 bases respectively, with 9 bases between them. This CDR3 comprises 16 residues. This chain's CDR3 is CASSLGRGSGANVLTF. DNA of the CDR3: TGTGCCAGCAGCTTGGGCAGGGGCTCTGGGGCCAACGTCCTGACTTTC.

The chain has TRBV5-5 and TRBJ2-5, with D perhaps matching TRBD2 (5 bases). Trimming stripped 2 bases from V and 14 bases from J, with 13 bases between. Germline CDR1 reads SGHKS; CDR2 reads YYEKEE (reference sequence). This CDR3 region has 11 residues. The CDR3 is CASSFRDLVYF. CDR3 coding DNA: TGTGCCAGCAGCTTCCGGGATCTCGTTTACTTC.

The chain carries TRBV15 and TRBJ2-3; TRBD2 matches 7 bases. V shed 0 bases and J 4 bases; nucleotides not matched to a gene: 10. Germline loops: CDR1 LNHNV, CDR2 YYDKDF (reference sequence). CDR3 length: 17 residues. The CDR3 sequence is CATSRDGLAVGSDTQYF. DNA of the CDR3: TGTGCCACCAGCAGAGATGGCCTAGCGGTCGGTTCAGATACGCAGTATTTT.

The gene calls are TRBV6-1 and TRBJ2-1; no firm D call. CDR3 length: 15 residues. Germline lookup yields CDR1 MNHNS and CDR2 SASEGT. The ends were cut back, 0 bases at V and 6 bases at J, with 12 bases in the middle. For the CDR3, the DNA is TGTGCCAGCAGTGAAGCGTGGTCCCGAGCCAATGAGCAGTTCTTC. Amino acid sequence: CASSEAWSRANEQFF.

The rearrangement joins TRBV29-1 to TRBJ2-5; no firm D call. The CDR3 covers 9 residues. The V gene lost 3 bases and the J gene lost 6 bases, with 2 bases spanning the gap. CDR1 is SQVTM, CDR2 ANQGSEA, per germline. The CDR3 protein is CSVEQTQYF. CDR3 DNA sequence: TGCAGCGTTGAGCAGACCCAGTACTTC. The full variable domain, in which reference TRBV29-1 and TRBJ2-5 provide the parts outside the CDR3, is SAVISQKPSRDICQRGTSLTIQCQVDSQVTMMFWYRQQPGQSLTLIATANQGSEATYESGFVIDKFPISRPNLTFSTLTVSNMSPEDSSIYLCSVEQTQYFGPGTRLLVL.

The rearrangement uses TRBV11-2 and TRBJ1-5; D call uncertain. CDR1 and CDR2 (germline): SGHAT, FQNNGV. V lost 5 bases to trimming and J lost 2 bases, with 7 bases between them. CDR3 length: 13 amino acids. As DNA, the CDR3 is TGTGCCAGCAGCCCAGCAGGCAATCAGCCCCAGCATTTT. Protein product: CASSPAGNQPQHF.

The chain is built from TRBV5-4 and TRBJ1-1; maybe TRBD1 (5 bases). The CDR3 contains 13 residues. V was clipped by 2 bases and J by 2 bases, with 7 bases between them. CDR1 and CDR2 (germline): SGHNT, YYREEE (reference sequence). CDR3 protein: CASSFRDNTEAFF. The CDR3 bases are TGTGCCAGCAGCTTCCGGGACAACACTGAAGCTTTCTTT.